This record covers a single T cell receptor beta chain. The antigen remains undetermined. TCRdb ran MiXCR on the reads and lists one entry per CDR3 protein. The data contain 310,000 or so distinct CDR3 sequences, 17% of them singletons. Germline values: CDR1 SGHTS, CDR2 YDEGEE. With 6 bases removed from V and 15 bases from J, the gap between germline ends came to 22 bases. The CDR3 covers 13 residues. This sample is part of a study of T cell repertoires in cytomegalovirus infection. Study information: Matching HLA type, along with CMV infection, was indicated by public TCR beta signatures. Study conclusions and caveats: There were carriers of CMV plus the relevant HLA, and cumulative public TCR beta family frequency identified them. Dominating the ex vivo response were TCR beta clonotypes that were CMV-specific and HLA-C-restricted.

The TCR sequence derives from a human donor in good health (CMV status not recorded). Some clones in this sample may be carry-over from other donors' samples. V gene TRBV5-8 combines with J gene TRBJ2-1, with a possible D match to TRBD2 (5 bases). Source material: PBMCs. In nucleotides, the CDR3 is TGTGCCAGCACCCAAATGACCGGGATTGAACTGTTCTTC. Translation gives CASTQMTGIELFF.